The entry below gives a single T cell receptor (beta chain) sequence along with its context. Its specificity is not known. The data were taken from a study of cytomegalovirus exposure and HLA in healthy donors. For the study at large: Samples from HLA-typed donors yielded about 85 million unique TCRs in an early data release. Points from the study as a whole: Earlier results showed most TCR beta V segments being productive about 87% or about 30% of the time. Investigators reported about 160 TCR beta chains as tied to cytomegalovirus. In a later analysis, an Asian-associated ancestry cluster reportedly showed fewer N-insertions than the approximately 620-donor mean.

Primers for the PCR totalled 60 Vbeta and 13 Jbeta. Using immunoSEQ multiplex PCR, the repertoire was profiled, and TCRdb retains in-frame clones only, with some absent. The sample shows more than 55,000 clones, and over 4% sits with its ten largest clones. Trimming removed 7 bases from V and 1 base from J; junction bases left unmatched: 6. This CDR3 is built from 15 residues. The V gene's germline CDR1 is MDHEN and CDR2 SYDVKM. Sequenced: PBMCs. The chain is built from TRBV28 and TRBJ2-7; 11 nucleotides align to TRBD2. The source of this sequence is a middle-aged woman in good health and CMV-seropositive. The CDR3 spells CASKKTSGTSYEQYF. The CDR3 DNA is TGTGCCAGCAAAAAGACTAGCGGGACTTCCTACGAGCAGTACTTC.